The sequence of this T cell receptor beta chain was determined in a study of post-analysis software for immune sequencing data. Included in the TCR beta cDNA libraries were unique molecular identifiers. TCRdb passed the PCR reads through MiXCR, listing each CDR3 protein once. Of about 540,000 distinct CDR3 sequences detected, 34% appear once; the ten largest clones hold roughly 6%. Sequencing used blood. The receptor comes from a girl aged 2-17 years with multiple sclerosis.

CDR3 in amino acids: CASSLGLRTGKDGYTF. The CDR3 DNA follows: TGTGCCAGCAGCTTAGGGTTGAGGACAGGGAAGGATGGCTACACCTTC. The V and J genes are TRBV7-2 and TRBJ1-2, with 8 bases lining up with TRBD1. CDR3 length: 16 amino acids. With V trimmed by 1 base and J by 6 bases, 10 bases remained unmatched. Germline-derived CDR1 and CDR2 are SGHTA and FQGNSA.